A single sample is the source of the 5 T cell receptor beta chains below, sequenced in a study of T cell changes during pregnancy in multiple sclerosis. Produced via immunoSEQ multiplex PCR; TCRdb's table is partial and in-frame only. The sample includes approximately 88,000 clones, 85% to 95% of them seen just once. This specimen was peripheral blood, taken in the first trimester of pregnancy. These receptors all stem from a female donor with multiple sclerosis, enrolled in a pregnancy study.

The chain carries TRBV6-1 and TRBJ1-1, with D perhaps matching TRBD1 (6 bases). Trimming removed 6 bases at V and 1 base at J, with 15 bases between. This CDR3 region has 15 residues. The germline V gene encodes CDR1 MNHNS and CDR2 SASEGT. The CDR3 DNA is TGTGCCAGCAGGAGTGTCGAGACAGGGAACACTGAAGCTTTCTTT. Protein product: CASRSVETGNTEAFF.

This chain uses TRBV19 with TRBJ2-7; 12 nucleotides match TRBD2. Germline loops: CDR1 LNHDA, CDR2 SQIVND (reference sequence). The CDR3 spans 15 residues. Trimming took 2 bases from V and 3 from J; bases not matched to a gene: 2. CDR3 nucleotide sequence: TGTGCCAGTAGTATACCGGGACTAGCGGGCTACGAGCAGTACTTC. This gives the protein CASSIPGLAGYEQYF.

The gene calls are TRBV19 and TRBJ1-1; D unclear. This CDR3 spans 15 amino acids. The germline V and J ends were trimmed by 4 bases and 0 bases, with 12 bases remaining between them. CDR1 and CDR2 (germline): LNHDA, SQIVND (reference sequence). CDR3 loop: CASSSQRLMNTEAFF. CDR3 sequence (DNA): TGTGCCAGTAGTAGCCAGCGTTTGATGAACACTGAAGCTTTCTTT.

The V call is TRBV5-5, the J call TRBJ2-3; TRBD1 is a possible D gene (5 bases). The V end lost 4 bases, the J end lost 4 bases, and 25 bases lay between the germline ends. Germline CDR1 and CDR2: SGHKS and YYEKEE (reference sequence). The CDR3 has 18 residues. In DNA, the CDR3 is TGTGCCAGCAGCCCAAGATCCAGAACAGGCCCAGCCGCAGATACGCAGTATTTT. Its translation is CASSPRSRTGPAADTQYF.

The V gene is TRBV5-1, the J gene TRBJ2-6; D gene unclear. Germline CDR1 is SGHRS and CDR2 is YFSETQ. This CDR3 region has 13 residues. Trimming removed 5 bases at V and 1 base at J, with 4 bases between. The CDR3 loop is CASRESGANVLTF. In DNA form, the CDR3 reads TGCGCCAGCAGGGAGTCTGGGGCCAACGTCCTGACTTTC.